This T cell receptor (beta chain) was profiled in a study of CD8 T cells in Susac syndrome. With random hexamers, reverse transcription was performed on about 0.5 to 1 ug of RNA. TCR beta CDR3 was amplified by immunoSEQ covering 54 Vbeta and 13 Jbeta. TCRdb ran MiXCR on the immunoSEQ multiplex PCR reads and lists one entry per CDR3 protein. The sample yields 250,000 to 300,000 distinct CDR3 sequences, about 82% seen once. The CDR3 consists of 14 residues. CDR1 is MNHNS and CDR2 is SASEGT in the germline V gene. Germline trimming cut 11 bases from V and 4 bases from J; bases unmatched to any gene: 13. TEMRA cells were FACS-enriched, while CD8+ and CD4+ T cells were negatively isolated.

The rearrangement joins TRBV6-1 to TRBJ2-7, with 8 bases that match TRBD2. The TCR sequence derives from a human donor with multiple sclerosis. Source material: CD8+ T cells from PBMCs. The CDR3 nucleotides are TGTGCCTACGCAGATACTAGCGGAGAATACGAGCAGTACTTC. This translates into CAYADTSGEYEQYF.